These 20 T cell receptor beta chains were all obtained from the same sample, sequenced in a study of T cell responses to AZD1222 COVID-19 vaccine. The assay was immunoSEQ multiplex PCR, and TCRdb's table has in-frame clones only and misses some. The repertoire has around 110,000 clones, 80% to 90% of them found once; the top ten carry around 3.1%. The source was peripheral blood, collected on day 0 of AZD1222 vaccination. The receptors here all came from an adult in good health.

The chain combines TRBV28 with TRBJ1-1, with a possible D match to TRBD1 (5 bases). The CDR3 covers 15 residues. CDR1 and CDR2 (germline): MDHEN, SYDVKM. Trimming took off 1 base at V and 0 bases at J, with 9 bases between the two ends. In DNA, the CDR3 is TGTGCCAGCAGTTTATCTCCAGGGTTGAACACTGAAGCTTTCTTT. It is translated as CASSLSPGLNTEAFF.

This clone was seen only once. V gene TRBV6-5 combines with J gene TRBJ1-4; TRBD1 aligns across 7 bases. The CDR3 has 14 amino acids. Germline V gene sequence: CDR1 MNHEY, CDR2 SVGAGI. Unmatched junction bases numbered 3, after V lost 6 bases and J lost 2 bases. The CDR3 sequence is CASRMGQTNEKLFF. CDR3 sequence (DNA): TGTGCCAGCAGGATGGGACAGACTAATGAAAAACTGTTTTTT.

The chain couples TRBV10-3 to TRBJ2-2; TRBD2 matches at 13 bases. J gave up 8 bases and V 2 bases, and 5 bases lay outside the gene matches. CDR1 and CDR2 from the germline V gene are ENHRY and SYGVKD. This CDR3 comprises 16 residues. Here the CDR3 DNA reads TGTGCCATCAGTGAGGAACTAGCGGGAGGGCCGGGGGAGCTGTTTTTT. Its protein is CAISEELAGGPGELFF.

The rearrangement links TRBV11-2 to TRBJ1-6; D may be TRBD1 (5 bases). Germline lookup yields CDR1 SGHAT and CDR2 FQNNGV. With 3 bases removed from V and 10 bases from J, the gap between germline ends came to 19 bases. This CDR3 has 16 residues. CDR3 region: CASSFREIEDRSPLHF. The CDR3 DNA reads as TGTGCCAGCAGCTTCAGGGAGATTGAGGATAGGTCACCCCTCCACTTT.

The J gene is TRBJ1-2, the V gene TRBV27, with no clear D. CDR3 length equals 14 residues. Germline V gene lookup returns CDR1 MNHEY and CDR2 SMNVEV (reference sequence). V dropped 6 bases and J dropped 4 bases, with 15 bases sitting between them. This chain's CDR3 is CASSLMAGGYGYTF. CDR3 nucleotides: TGTGCCAGCAGCCTAATGGCAGGAGGCTATGGCTACACCTTC.

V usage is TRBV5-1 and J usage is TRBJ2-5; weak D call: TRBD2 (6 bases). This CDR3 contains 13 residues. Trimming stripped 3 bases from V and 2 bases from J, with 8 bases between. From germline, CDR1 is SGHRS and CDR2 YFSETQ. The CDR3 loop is CASSWDSQETQYF. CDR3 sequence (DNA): TGCGCCAGCAGCTGGGACTCTCAAGAGACCCAGTACTTC.

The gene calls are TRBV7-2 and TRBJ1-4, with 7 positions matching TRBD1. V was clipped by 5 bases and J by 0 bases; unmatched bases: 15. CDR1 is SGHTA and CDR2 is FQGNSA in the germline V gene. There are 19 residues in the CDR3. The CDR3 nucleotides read TGTGCCAGCAGCCCTCCCTCCGGGACAGTACTTGCAACTAATGAAAAACTGTTTTTT. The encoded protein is CASSPPSGTVLATNEKLFF.

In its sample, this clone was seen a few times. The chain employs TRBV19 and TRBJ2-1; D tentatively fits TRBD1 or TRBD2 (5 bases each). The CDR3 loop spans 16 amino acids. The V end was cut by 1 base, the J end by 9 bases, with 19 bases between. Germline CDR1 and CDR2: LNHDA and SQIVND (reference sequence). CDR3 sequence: CASSIVGQPPRGEQFF. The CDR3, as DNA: TGTGCCAGTAGTATAGTCGGGCAGCCCCCGAGGGGTGAGCAGTTCTTC.

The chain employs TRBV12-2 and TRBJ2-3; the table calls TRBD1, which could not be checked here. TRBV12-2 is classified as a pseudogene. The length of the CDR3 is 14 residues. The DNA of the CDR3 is TGTGCAAGTCGCTTAGATCAGGGTGCAGATACGCAGTATTTT. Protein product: CASRLDQGADTQYF.

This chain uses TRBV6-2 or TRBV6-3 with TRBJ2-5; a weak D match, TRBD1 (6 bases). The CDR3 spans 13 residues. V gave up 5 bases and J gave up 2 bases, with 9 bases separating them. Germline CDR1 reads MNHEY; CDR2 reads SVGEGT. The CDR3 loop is CASSTQGQETQYF. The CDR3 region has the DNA TGTGCCAGCAGTACACAGGGACAAGAGACCCAGTACTTC.

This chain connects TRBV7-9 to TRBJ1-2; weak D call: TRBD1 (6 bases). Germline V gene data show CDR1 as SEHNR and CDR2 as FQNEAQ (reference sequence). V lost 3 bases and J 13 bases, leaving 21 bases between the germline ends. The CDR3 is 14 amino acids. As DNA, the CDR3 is TGTGCCAGCAGCTTGGCAACAAGGACAGTGTCGGCCACCTTC. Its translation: CASSLATRTVSATF.

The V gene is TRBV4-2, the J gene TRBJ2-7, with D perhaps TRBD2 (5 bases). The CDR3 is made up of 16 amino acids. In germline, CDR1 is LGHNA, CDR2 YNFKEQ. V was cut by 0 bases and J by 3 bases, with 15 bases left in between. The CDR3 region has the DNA TGTGCCAGCAGCCAAGACTCAGGAGGCGGAGGCTACGAGCAGTACTTC. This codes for CASSQDSGGGGYEQYF.

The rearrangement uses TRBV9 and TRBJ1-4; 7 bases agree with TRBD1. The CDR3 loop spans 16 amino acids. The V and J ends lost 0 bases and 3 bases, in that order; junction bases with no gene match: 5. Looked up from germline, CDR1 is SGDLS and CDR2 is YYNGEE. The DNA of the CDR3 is TGTGCCAGCAGCGTAGGGCAGGGGGTAGCTAATGAAAAACTGTTTTTT. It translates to CASSVGQGVANEKLFF.

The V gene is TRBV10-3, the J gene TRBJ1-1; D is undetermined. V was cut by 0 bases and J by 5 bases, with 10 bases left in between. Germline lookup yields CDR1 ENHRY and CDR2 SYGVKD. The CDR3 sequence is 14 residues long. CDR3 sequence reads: CAISESGALTEAFF. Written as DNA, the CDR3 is TGTGCCATCAGTGAGTCGGGAGCGTTGACTGAAGCTTTCTTT.

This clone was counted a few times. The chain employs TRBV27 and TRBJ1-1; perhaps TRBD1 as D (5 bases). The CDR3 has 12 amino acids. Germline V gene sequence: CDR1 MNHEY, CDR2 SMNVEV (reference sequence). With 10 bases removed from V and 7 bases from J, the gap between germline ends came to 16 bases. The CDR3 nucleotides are TGTGCCACTTGGCGGGGGGTGGATGAAGCTTTCTTT. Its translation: CATWRGVDEAFF.

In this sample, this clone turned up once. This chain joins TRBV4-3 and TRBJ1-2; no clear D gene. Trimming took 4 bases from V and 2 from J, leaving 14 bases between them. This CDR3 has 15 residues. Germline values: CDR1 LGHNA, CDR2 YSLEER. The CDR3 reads CASSPRERSNYGYTF. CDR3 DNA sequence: TGCGCCAGCAGCCCCCGGGAACGGTCCAACTATGGCTACACCTTC.

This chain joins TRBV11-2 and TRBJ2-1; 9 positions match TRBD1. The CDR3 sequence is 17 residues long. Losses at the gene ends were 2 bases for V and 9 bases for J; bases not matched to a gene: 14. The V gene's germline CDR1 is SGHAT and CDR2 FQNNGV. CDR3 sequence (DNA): TGTGCCAGCAGCTTAAGCCCCACAGGGGGCATTAACGGTGAGCAGTTCTTC. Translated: CASSLSPTGGINGEQFF.

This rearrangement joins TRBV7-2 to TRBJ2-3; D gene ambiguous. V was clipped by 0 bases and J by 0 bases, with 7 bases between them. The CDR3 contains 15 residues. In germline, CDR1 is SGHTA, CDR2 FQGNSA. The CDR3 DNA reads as TGTGCCAGCAGCTTAGCGCCGCCTAGCACAGATACGCAGTATTTT. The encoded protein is CASSLAPPSTDTQYF.

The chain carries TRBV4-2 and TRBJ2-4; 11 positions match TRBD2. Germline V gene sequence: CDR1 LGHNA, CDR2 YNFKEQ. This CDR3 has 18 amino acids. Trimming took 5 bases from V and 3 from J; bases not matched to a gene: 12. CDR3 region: CASSAQGSGGAFKNIQYF. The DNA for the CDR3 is TGTGCCAGCAGCGCCCAAGGTAGCGGGGGGGCATTCAAAAACATTCAGTACTTC.

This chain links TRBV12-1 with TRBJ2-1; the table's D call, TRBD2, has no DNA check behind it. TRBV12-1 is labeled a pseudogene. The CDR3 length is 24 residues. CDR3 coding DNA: TGTGCCAGCAGCCGATACCTTTTAACTTGTTGGACTAGCGGCGGGACCCGGACCTACAATGAGCAGTTCTTC. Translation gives CASSRYLLTCWTSGGTRTYNEQFF.